The next 32 T cell receptor beta chains were all read from a single sample in a study of neurological immune-mediated disorders. TCRdb independently ran MiXCR on the 5' RACE reads; one entry per CDR3 protein. Of approximately 74,000 distinct CDR3 sequences listed, around 5.5% are singletons. Sample: PBMCs. The receptor source for this set is a man aged 18 to 30 with multiple sclerosis.

The V call is TRBV4-2, the J call TRBJ2-1; 8 bases align to TRBD2. V was pared by 4 bases and J by 7 bases, with 9 bases of the junction left unmatched. Germline lookup yields CDR1 LGHNA and CDR2 YNFKEQ. The CDR3 consists of 15 residues. CDR3 nucleotide sequence: TGTGCCAGCAGCCCTTCCGGGACTAGGGCGAATGAGCAGTTCTTC. It translates to CASSPSGTRANEQFF.

This clonotype was seen at least ten times. The genes are TRBV27 and TRBJ1-1; TRBD1 matches at 7 bases. With 1 base clipped from V and 10 bases from J, the junction kept 9 bases outside the gene matches. From germline, CDR1 is MNHEY and CDR2 SMNVEV (reference sequence). The CDR3 covers 14 residues. In nucleotides, the CDR3 is TGTGCCAGCAGTTTATTGTCCGACAGGGAACCAGCTTTCTTT. It codes for CASSLLSDREPAFF.

The sample holds many counts of this clonotype. The rearrangement uses TRBV6-1 and TRBJ1-5, with no clear D. CDR3 length: 13 residues. Germline lookup yields CDR1 MNHNS and CDR2 SASEGT. With 1 base removed from V and 5 bases from J, the gap between germline ends came to 6 bases. The CDR3 spells CASSEVSDQPQHF. The CDR3 DNA follows: TGTGCCAGCAGTGAAGTCAGTGATCAGCCCCAGCATTTT.

Details on this clonotype: A much larger clone is a single base away; this may be a read error. The genes are TRBV7-8 and TRBJ2-7; unclear D gene. The germline V gene encodes CDR1 SGHVS and CDR2 FQNEAQ. V shed 2 bases and J shed 7 bases, with 18 bases lying between them. CDR3 length equals 15 residues. CDR3 in amino acids: CASSLYVGMDDEQYF. CDR3 DNA sequence: TGTGCCAGCAGCTTATATGTAGGAATGGATGATGAGCAGTACTTC.

This clonotype was found a few times. The V and J genes are TRBV21-1 and TRBJ2-1; TRBD1, as called in the table, went unchecked against the DNA. TRBV21-1 is classified as a pseudogene. The CDR3 is 14 amino acids. The DNA for the CDR3 is TGTGCCAGCAGCAATCAACCCAGGGACAATGAGCAGTTCTTC. Its protein is CASSNQPRDNEQFF.

The gene calls are TRBV7-9 and TRBJ1-6; 7 nucleotides match TRBD1. Germline lookup yields CDR1 SEHNR and CDR2 FQNEAQ (reference sequence). The CDR3 contains 13 residues. With 8 bases clipped from V and 4 bases from J, the junction kept 2 bases outside the gene matches. The CDR3 region has the DNA TGTGCCAGCTCACAGGGGTATAATTCACCCCTCCACTTT. Protein sequence: CASSQGYNSPLHF.

This clonotype was seen repeatedly, ten times or more. This chain uses TRBV15 with TRBJ2-1; 12 nucleotides agree with TRBD1. In germline, CDR1 is LNHNV, CDR2 YYDKDF (reference sequence). J lost 7 bases, V lost 2 bases, and 6 bases had no gene match. This CDR3 spans 16 amino acids. The CDR3 loop reads CATSRTGTGGRNEQFF. Here the CDR3 DNA reads TGTGCCACCAGCAGAACCGGGACAGGGGGCCGTAATGAGCAGTTCTTC. Full variable domain (missing parts from reference TRBV15 and TRBJ2-1): DAMVIQNPRYQVTQFGKPVTLSCSQTLNHNVMYWYQQKSSQAPKLLFHYYDKDFNNEADTPDNFQSRRPNTSFCFLDIRSPGLGDTAMYLCATSRTGTGGRNEQFFGPGTRLTVL.

In this sample, this clonotype turned up many times. The V gene is TRBV9, the J gene TRBJ2-2; no firm D call. From germline, CDR1 is SGDLS and CDR2 YYNGEE. The V and J ends lost 4 bases and 0 bases respectively, with 16 bases between them. CDR3 length: 17 amino acids. The CDR3 loop reads CASSNPRTVPNTGELFF. CDR3 bases: TGTGCCAGCAGCAACCCACGGACGGTGCCGAACACCGGGGAGCTGTTTTTT.

As to this clonotype: Compared with germline, one end of the junction differs, possibly owing to a read error. The CDR3 nucleotides are TGTGCCACCAGCCCGATTGGGGGACAGGGGAATCAGCCCCAGAATTTT. Translated: CATSPIGGQGNQPQNF. The chain has TRBV15 and TRBJ1-5; TRBD1 matches 10 bases. CDR1 and CDR2 from the germline V gene are LNHNV and YYDKDF (reference sequence). This CDR3 has 16 amino acids.

This clonotype was found a few times. The V call is TRBV5-1, the J call TRBJ1-5; D ambiguous. Germline V gene sequence: CDR1 SGHRS, CDR2 YFSETQ. This CDR3 has 13 residues. V was cut by 4 bases and J by 3 bases, with 8 bases left in between. The CDR3 region has the DNA TGCGCCAGCAGCCGGGAAACCAATCAGCCCCAGCATTTT. As protein: CASSRETNQPQHF.

This clonotype has a count of ten or more. V gene TRBV4-2 combines with J gene TRBJ2-3, with D possibly matching TRBD2 (5 bases). V dropped 4 bases and J dropped 5 bases, with 16 bases sitting between them. The CDR3 contains 15 residues. The germline gives CDR1 LGHNA, CDR2 YNFKEQ. DNA of the CDR3: TGTGCCAGCAGCCTCAGATTCGGGGTAGGAGATACGCAGTATTTT. Translation gives CASSLRFGVGDTQYF.

This clonotype was observed many times. The genes are TRBV7-3 and TRBJ2-1; 7 nucleotides match TRBD1. The CDR3 spans 16 residues. Germline CDR1 SGHTA, CDR2 FQGTGA. Trimming removed 1 base from V and 4 bases from J; junction bases left unmatched: 7. The CDR3 spells CASSLNYGTAYNEQFF. In DNA form, the CDR3 reads TGTGCCAGCAGCTTAAATTACGGGACAGCATACAATGAGCAGTTCTTC.

This clonotype has ten or more counts. This rearrangement joins TRBV25-1 to TRBJ1-1; D is unclear. V lost 6 bases and J 1 base, leaving 15 bases between the germline ends. From germline, CDR1 is MGHDK and CDR2 SYGVNS. There are 15 residues in the CDR3. CDR3 protein: CASSSGPIWNTEAFF. DNA for the CDR3: TGTGCCAGCAGCTCTGGACCAATTTGGAACACTGAAGCTTTCTTT.

This clonotype was picked up many times. The chain recombines TRBV9 with TRBJ2-3, with 9 bases aligning to TRBD2. This CDR3 has 16 residues. Trimming cost V 3 bases and J 3 bases; bases outside gene matches: 8. The germline gives CDR1 SGDLS, CDR2 YYNGEE. CDR3 in DNA: TGTGCCAGCAGCGCCCCGCGGGAGGGTGGGACAGATACGCAGTATTTT. Translation gives CASSAPREGGTDTQYF.

This clonotype appeared many times. This chain uses TRBV19 with TRBJ2-7, with D possibly being TRBD2 (5 bases). There are 14 residues in the CDR3. The V gene lost 4 bases and the J gene lost 5 bases, with 15 bases spanning the gap. Germline V gene sequence: CDR1 LNHDA, CDR2 SQIVND (reference sequence). CDR3 region: CASSTPLRAHEQYF. The DNA of the CDR3 is TGTGCCAGTAGTACCCCTTTGAGGGCCCACGAGCAGTACTTC.

This clonotype was found many times. The gene calls are TRBV12-3 or TRBV12-4 and TRBJ2-1; D gene uncertain. The V end was cut by 6 bases, the J end by 5 bases, with 20 bases between. The CDR3 is made up of 16 amino acids. The CDR3 sequence is CASRLQVTWANNEQFF. The CDR3 bases are TGTGCCAGCAGACTACAAGTAACCTGGGCGAACAATGAGCAGTTCTTC.

Points on this clonotype: Possible read error: a much larger clone is one base away. The chain carries TRBV7-2 and TRBJ2-4, with no clear D. Germline V gives CDR1 SGHTA, CDR2 FQGNSA. V gave up 1 base and J gave up 10 bases, with 11 bases separating them. This CDR3 is built from 13 residues. The CDR3 region is CASSLGARKIQYF. CDR3 bases: TGTGCCAGCAGCTTAGGAGCAAGAAAAATTCAGTACTTC. Variable domain in full (rest from reference TRBV7-2 and TRBJ2-4): GAGVSQSPSNKVTEKGKDVELRCDPISGHTALYWYRQSLGQGLEFLIYFQGNSAPDKSGLPSDRFSAERTGGSVSTLTIQRTQQEDSAVYLCASSLGARKIQYFGAGTRLSVL.

This clonotype was detected many times. The V and J genes are TRBV5-1 and TRBJ2-7; D uncertain. There are 16 residues in the CDR3. CDR1 is SGHRS, CDR2 YFSETQ, per germline. The V end lost 5 bases, the J end lost 0 bases, and 18 bases lay between the germline ends. CDR3 loop: CASSNQDGPSSYEQYF. The CDR3 DNA reads TGCGCCAGCAGTAACCAGGACGGACCTAGCTCCTACGAGCAGTACTTC.

This clonotype was counted only a few times. The CDR3 nucleotides read TGCGCCAGCAGCTTGCAACTAGGGAGGACAGATACGCAGTATTTT. This codes for CASSLQLGRTDTQYF. The chain is built from TRBV5-1 and TRBJ2-3; the D gene is possibly TRBD2 (6 bases). CDR3 length: 15 residues. V lost 1 base and J 3 bases, leaving 12 bases between the germline ends. Germline CDR1 reads SGHRS; CDR2 reads YFSETQ.

In this sample, this clonotype turned up many times. This chain uses TRBV7-2 with TRBJ1-1; 8 nucleotides align to TRBD1. CDR3 size: 16 residues. Germline values: CDR1 SGHTA, CDR2 FQGNSA. V lost 1 base, J lost 3 bases, and 7 bases stayed unmatched. CDR3 nucleotide sequence: TGTGCCAGCAGCTTAGTGACAGGGGTACGCGACACTGAAGCTTTCTTT. Protein: CASSLVTGVRDTEAFF.

This clonotype showed up many times. This chain links TRBV11-2 with TRBJ2-3; 9 nucleotides match TRBD2. The CDR3 totals 15 residues. V shed 0 bases, J shed 5 bases, and the junction held 3 bases outside the gene matches. Per germline, CDR1 SGHAT and CDR2 FQNNGV. The CDR3: CASSLDLAGEDTQYF. The CDR3, as DNA: TGTGCCAGCAGCTTAGATTTAGCGGGAGAAGATACGCAGTATTTT.

This clonotype has more than one count but fewer than ten. A much more abundant neighbour one base away suggests this may be a read error. The chain has TRBV7-6 and TRBJ2-7, with unresolved D. From germline, CDR1 is SGHVS and CDR2 FNYEAQ. The CDR3 contains 13 residues. The ends were cut back, 3 bases at V and 7 bases at J, with 13 bases in the middle. DNA for the CDR3: TGTGCCAGCAGCTTGGGTTTAGGGAAAGAGCAGTACTTC. Translated, it gives CASSLGLGKEQYF.

This clonotype was seen many times. This chain joins TRBV5-1 and TRBJ2-7, with 11 bases identical to TRBD2. The CDR3 is made up of 15 amino acids. Per germline, CDR1 SGHRS and CDR2 YFSETQ. The V gene end was trimmed by 4 bases and the J gene end by 5 bases; junction bases not matched to a gene: 8. CDR3 in amino acids: CASSTLAGGPHEQYF. The CDR3, as DNA: TGCGCCAGCAGCACTTTAGCGGGGGGGCCCCACGAGCAGTACTTC.

This clonotype was seen ten or more times. CDR3 DNA sequence: TGTGCCAGCAGTGGTGACGGTCTCTCCTACAATGAGCAGTTCTTC. This sequence encodes CASSGDGLSYNEQFF. The chain employs TRBV12-3 or TRBV12-4 and TRBJ2-1; D gene ambiguous. Trimming removed 5 bases at V and 0 bases at J, with 11 bases between. The CDR3 sequence is 15 residues long.

This clonotype was picked up many times. V gene TRBV5-1 combines with J gene TRBJ1-1; no clear D gene. Germline-derived CDR1 and CDR2 are SGHRS and YFSETQ. Trimming stripped 0 bases from V and 5 bases from J, with 14 bases between. The CDR3 has 15 amino acids. The CDR3 sequence: CASSLGGGVRTEAFF. In DNA form, the CDR3 reads TGCGCCAGCAGCTTGGGTGGTGGGGTGAGGACTGAAGCTTTCTTT. Supplemented by reference TRBV5-1 and TRBJ1-1, the full variable domain reads KAGVTQTPRYLIKTRGQQVTLSCSPISGHRSVSWYQQTPGQGLQFLFEYFSETQRNKGNFPGRFSGRQFSNSRSEMNVSTLELGDSALYLCASSLGGGVRTEAFFGQGTRLTVV.

Many counts were recorded for this clonotype. J is TRBJ1-2 and V is TRBV7-8, with 9 bases matching TRBD1. The V and J ends lost 5 bases and 4 bases, in that order; junction bases with no gene match: 11. The CDR3 has 16 amino acids. Germline CDR1 reads SGHVS; CDR2 reads FQNEAQ. The CDR3 reads CASSPYPRGQGYGYTF. The CDR3 bases are TGTGCCAGCAGCCCCTATCCCCGGGGACAGGGCTATGGCTACACCTTC.

This clonotype was recorded at least ten times. The CDR3 loop is CASSLAPGTGAYNSPLHF. The CDR3 DNA follows: TGTGCCAGCAGCTTGGCCCCGGGGACGGGGGCCTATAATTCACCCCTCCACTTT. This chain uses TRBV5-6 with TRBJ1-6, with a weak D call TRBD1 (5 bases). Trimming shortened V by 0 bases and J by 2 bases, and 15 bases separated the two germline ends. This CDR3 is built from 18 residues. The germline V gene has CDR1 SGHDT and CDR2 YYEEEE.

Note on this clonotype: Just one base apart from a much larger clone, this may be a read error. The chain has TRBV5-1 and TRBJ2-7; D unclear. Trimming shortened V by 0 bases and J by 3 bases, and 7 bases separated the two germline ends. CDR3 length: 13 amino acids. Germline values: CDR1 SGHRS, CDR2 YFSETQ. The CDR3 sequence is CASSLGTHYEQYF. For the CDR3, the DNA is TGCGCCAGCAGCTTGGGCACTCACTACGAGCAGTACTTC.

CDR3 in amino acids: CSARPKGQGLSTEAFF. CDR3 coding DNA: TGCAGTGCTAGACCTAAGGGACAGGGGTTGAGCACTGAAGCTTTCTTT. J is TRBJ1-1 and V is TRBV20-1; 10 nucleotides align to TRBD1. The CDR3 runs 16 residues. The J segment lost 4 bases and the V segment lost 2 bases, leaving 10 bases of the junction unmatched. The germline CDR1 and CDR2 sequences are DFQATT and SNEGSKA (reference sequence).

Of note for this clonotype: A junction boundary mismatches the germline segment, possibly from a read error. CDR3 sequence reads: CSARVREAKKIQYF. In DNA, the CDR3 is TGCAGTGCTAGGGTCAGGGAAGCCAAAAAAATTCAGTATTTC. The chain links TRBV20-1 to TRBJ2-4; a weak D match, TRBD1 (5 bases). This CDR3 region has 14 residues. Germline V lookup: CDR1 DFQATT, CDR2 SNEGSKA (reference sequence).

This clonotype was seen ten or more times. The rearrangement links TRBV9 to TRBJ2-1; 7 bases map to TRBD2. The junction had 11 bases not matched to a gene; V was cut back by 6 bases and J by 5 bases. CDR1 is SGDLS and CDR2 is YYNGEE in the germline V gene. The CDR3 consists of 15 residues. CDR3 nucleotides: TGTGCCAGCACCCCTAGTGCGGGAGCTAACAATGAGCAGTTCTTC. Amino acid sequence: CASTPSAGANNEQFF.

This clonotype was counted at least ten times. The CDR3 loop reads CASSYKGEYNEQFF. CDR3 nucleotide sequence: TGTGCCAGCAGTTACAAGGGGGAGTACAATGAGCAGTTCTTC. This sequence joins TRBV6-2 or TRBV6-3 and TRBJ2-1, with a possible D match to TRBD1 (6 bases). Looked up from germline, CDR1 is MNHEY and CDR2 is SVGEGT. V was clipped by 2 bases and J by 4 bases, with 9 bases between them. CDR3 length equals 14 residues.